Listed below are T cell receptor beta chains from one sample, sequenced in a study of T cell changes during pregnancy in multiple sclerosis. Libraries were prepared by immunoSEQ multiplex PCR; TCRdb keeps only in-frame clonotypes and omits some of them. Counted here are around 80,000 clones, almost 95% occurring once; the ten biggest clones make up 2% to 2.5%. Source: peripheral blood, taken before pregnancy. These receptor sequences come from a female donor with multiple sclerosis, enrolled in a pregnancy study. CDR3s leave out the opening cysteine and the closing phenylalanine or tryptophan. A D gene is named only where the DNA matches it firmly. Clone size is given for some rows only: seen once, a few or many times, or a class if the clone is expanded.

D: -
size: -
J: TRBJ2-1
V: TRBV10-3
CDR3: AISGDTSYNEQF

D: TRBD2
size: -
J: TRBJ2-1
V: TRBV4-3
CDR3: ASSQDLWAGGHSYNEQF

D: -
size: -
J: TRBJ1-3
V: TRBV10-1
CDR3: ASSESNPWRVVGNTIY

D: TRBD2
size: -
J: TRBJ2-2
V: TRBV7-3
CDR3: ASSLNPSRLAGNTGELF

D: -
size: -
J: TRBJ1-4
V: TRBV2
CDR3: ASDTGTLREKLF

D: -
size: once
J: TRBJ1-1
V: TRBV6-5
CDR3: ASSLRGARTEAF

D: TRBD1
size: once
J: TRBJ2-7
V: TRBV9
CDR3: ASSVGTASRYEQY

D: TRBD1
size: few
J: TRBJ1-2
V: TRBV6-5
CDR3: ASSTQGGASYGYT

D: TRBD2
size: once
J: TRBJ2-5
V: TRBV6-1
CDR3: ASSEGAGGPQTQY

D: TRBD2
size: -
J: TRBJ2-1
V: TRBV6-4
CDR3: ASRELAGGPSEQF

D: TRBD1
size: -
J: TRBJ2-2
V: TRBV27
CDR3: ASSLYWTGASTGELF

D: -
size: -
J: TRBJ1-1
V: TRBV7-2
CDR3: ASSFFGESEAF

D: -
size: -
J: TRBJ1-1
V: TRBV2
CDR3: ASTPGHREAF

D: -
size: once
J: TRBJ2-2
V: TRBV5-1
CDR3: ASERLANTGELF

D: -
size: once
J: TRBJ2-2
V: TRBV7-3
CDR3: ASSPLTNTGELF

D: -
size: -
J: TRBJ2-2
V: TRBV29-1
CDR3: SVDGGSWDGELF

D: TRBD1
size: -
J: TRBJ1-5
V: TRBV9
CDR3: ASSEQGNQPQH

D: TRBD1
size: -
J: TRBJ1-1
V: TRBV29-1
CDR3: SVVDQGAEAF

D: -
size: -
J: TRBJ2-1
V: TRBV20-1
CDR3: SARDGGTPF

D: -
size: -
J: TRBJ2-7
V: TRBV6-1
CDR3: ASSEGFGNTYEQY

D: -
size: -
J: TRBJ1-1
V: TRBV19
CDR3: ASSSQGGVGAF

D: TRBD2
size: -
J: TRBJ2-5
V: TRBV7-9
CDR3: ASSPGGREGETQY

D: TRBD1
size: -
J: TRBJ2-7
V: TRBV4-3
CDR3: ASSQGRTGSVYEQY

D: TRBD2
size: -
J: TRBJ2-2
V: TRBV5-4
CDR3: ASSLAANTGELF

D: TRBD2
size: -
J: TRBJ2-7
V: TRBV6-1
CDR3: ASSFTSGSYEQY

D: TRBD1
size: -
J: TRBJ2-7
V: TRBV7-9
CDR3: ASSLVGTMRGGDEQY

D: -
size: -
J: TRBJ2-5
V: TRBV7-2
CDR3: ASSFWAGQETQY

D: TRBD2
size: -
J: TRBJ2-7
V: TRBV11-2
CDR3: ASSLVGGLAGPLGQY

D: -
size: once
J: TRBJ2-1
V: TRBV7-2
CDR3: ASSLEPRSGDNEQF

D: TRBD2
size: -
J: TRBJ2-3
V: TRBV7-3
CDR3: ASSLRGLAGPTDTQY

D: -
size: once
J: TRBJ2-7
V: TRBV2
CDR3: ASRYPAALASNEQY

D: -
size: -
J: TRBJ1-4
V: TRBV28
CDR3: ASSGAVLNEKLF